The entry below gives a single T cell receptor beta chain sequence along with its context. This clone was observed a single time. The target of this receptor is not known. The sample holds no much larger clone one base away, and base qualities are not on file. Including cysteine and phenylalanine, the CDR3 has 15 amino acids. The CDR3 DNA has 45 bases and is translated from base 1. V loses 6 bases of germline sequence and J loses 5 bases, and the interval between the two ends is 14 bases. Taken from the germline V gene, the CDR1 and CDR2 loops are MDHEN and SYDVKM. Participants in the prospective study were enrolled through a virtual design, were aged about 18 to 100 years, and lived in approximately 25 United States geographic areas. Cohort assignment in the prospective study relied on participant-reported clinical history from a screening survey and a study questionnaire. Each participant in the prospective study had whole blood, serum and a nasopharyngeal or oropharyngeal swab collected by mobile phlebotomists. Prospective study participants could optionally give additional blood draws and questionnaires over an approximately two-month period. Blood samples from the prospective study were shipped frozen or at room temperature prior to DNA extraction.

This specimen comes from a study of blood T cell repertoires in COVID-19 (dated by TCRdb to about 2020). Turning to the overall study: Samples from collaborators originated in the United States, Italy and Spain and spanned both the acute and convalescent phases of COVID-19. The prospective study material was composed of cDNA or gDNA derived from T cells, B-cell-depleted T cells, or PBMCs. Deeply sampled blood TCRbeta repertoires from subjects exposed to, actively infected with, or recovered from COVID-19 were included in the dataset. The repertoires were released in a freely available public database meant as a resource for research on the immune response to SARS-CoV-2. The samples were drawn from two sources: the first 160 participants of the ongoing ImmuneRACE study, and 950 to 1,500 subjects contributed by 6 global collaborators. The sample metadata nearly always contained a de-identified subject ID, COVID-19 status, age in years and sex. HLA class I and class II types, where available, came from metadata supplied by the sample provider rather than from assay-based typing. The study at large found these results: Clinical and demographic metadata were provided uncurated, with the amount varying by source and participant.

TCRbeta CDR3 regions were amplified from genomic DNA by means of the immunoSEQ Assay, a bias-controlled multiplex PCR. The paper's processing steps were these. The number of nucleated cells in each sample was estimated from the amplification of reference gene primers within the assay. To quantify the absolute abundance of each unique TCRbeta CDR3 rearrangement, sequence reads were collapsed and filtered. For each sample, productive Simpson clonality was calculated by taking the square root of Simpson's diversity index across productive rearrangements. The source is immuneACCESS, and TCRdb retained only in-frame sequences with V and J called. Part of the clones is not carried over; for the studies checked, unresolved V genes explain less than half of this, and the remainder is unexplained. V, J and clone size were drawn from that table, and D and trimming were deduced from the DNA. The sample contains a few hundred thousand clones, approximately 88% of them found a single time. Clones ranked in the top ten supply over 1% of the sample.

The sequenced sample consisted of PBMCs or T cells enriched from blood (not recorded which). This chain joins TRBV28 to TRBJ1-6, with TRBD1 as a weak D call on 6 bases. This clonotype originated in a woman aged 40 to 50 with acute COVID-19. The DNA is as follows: TGTGCCAGCAGATCACAGGGTAGGGATAATTCACCCCTCCACTTT. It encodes CASRSQGRDNSPLHF.